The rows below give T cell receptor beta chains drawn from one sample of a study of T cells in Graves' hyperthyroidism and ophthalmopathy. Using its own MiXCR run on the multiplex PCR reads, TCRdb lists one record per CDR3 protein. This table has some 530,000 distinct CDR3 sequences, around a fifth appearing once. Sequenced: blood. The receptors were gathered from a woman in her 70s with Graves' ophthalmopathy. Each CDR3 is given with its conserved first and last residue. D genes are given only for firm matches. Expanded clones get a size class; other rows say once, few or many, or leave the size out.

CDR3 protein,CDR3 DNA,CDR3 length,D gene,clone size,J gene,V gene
CASSEERSAGGYTF,TGTGCCAGCAGTGAAGAGAGGTCGGCTGGGGGCTACACCTTC,14,-,-,TRBJ1-2,TRBV6-1
CAISSLSTGYDYNEQFF,TGTGCCATCAGTTCTTTATCGACAGGGTACGACTACAATGAGCAGTTCTTC,17,TRBD1,few,TRBJ2-1,TRBV10-3
CASPRQYF,TGTGCCAGTCCTCGGCAGTATTTT,8,-,-,TRBJ2-3,TRBV7-9
CASSHPRAGEAFF,TGCGCCAGCAGCCATCCCCGGGCAGGTGAAGCTTTCTTT,13,-,-,TRBJ1-1,TRBV4-1
CASSLQGAFDLNQPQHF,TGTGCCAGCAGTTTACAGGGGGCCTTCGACCTGAATCAGCCCCAGCATTTT,17,TRBD1,many,TRBJ1-5,TRBV6-1
CASSPGTGYGYTF,TGTGCCAGCAGTCCCGGGACAGGGTATGGCTACACCTTC,13,TRBD1,many,TRBJ1-2,TRBV18
CASSANNRAGELFF,TGTGCCAGCAGCGCAAACAACAGGGCCGGGGAGCTGTTTTTT,14,-,-,TRBJ2-2,TRBV7-2
CASSRGGAAYNEQFF,TGTGCCAGCAGCCGCGGGGGGGCGGCCTACAATGAGCAGTTCTTC,15,TRBD2,-,TRBJ2-1,TRBV4-2
CASSQDYERYNEQFF,TGCGCCAGCAGCCAAGATTACGAGCGGTACAATGAGCAGTTCTTC,15,-,few,TRBJ2-1,TRBV4-3
CASTRRGSYEQYF,TGTGCCAGCACCCGCCGTGGCAGCTACGAGCAGTACTTC,13,-,many,TRBJ2-7,TRBV27
CASSMTGGVETQYF,TGTGCCAGCAGTATGACAGGGGGCGTTGAGACCCAGTACTTC,14,TRBD1,many,TRBJ2-5,TRBV6-2/TRBV6-3
CASRRQGGGGETQYF,TGTGCCAGCCGTAGACAGGGAGGGGGCGGAGAGACCCAGTACTTC,15,-,many,TRBJ2-5,TRBV27
CATSDSLGAPFLGELFF,TGTGCCACCAGTGATTCCCTCGGGGCCCCTTTCCTCGGGGAGCTGTTTTTT,17,-,-,TRBJ2-2,TRBV24-1
CASSFGGRAGTGELFF,TGTGCCAGCAGTTTCGGCGGGAGGGCCGGAACCGGGGAGCTGTTTTTT,16,TRBD2,-,TRBJ2-2,TRBV2
CASSVELYPEEASGYTF,TGTGCCAGCAGCGTAGAATTATACCCAGAAGAAGCTAGTGGCTACACCTTC,17,-,-,TRBJ1-2,TRBV9
CASTIVTGDQPQHF,TGTGCCAGCACCATTGTTACGGGTGATCAGCCCCAGCATTTT,14,-,many,TRBJ1-5,TRBV12-3/TRBV12-4
CASSEANQGLAVLRGFF,TGTGCCAGCAGTGAAGCTAACCAGGGACTAGCGGTATTACGGGGGTTCTTC,17,TRBD2,few,TRBJ2-1,TRBV6-1
CASSRQDTEAFF,TGTGCCAGCAGCCGACAGGACACTGAAGCTTTCTTT,12,-,-,TRBJ1-1,TRBV7-9
CASGLGQEQYF,TGTGCTAGTGGTCTCGGACAGGAGCAGTACTTC,11,-,many,TRBJ2-7,TRBV12-5
CASSQNSGFLLEAFF,TGTGCCAGCAGCCAAAACTCAGGGTTTTTGTTAGAAGCTTTCTTT,15,-,few,TRBJ1-1,TRBV11-2
CASREILAGDAEQFF,TGTGCCAGCAGGGAAATTCTCGCTGGGGACGCTGAGCAGTTCTTC,15,-,many,TRBJ2-1,TRBV2
CASSPGGRYEQYF,TGTGCCAGCAGCCCCGGTGGGCGTTACGAGCAGTACTTC,13,-,few,TRBJ2-7,TRBV6-2/TRBV6-3
CASRKGTDANYGYTF,TGTGCCAGCAGGAAAGGGACAGATGCTAACTATGGCTACACCTTC,15,TRBD1,few,TRBJ1-2,TRBV28
CSAHRDRGSPLHF,TGCAGTGCTCACCGGGACAGGGGTTCACCCCTCCACTTT,13,TRBD1,few,TRBJ1-6,TRBV20-1
CASRWQGQETQYF,TGTGCCAGCAGATGGCAGGGCCAAGAGACCCAGTACTTC,13,-,-,TRBJ2-5,TRBV6-1
CASSFRGNEKLFF,TGTGCCAGCAGCTTTCGGGGTAATGAAAAACTGTTTTTT,13,-,many,TRBJ1-4,TRBV7-8
CASSSPRAAYGYTF,TGTGCCAGCAGTTCACCCCGGGCCGCCTATGGCTACACCTTC,14,-,many,TRBJ1-2,TRBV12-3/TRBV12-4
CAWWQRGNEQFF,TGTGCCTGGTGGCAGAGAGGAAATGAGCAGTTCTTC,12,-,few,TRBJ2-1,TRBV30
CASTATGTGTEKLFF,TGTGCCAGCACCGCGACCGGGACAGGGACTGAAAAACTGTTTTTT,15,TRBD1,many,TRBJ1-4,TRBV7-9
CANSRLQNTGELFF,TGTGCCAACTCCAGGCTACAAAACACCGGGGAGCTGTTTTTT,14,-,few,TRBJ2-2,TRBV10-3
CSAASSGNTIYF,TGCAGTGCAGCCAGCTCTGGAAACACCATATATTTT,12,-,-,TRBJ1-3,TRBV20-1
CASSFFRGSEAFF,TGTGCCAGCAGTTTCTTCCGGGGCTCCGAAGCTTTCTTT,13,-,-,TRBJ1-1,TRBV28
CASSETGHGYTNGVKLFF,TGTGCCAGCAGTGAGACGGGACACGGCTACACGAACGGGGTAAAACTGTTTTTT,18,-,-,TRBJ1-4,TRBV6-1
CASSQDKGQRYGYTF,TGCGCCAGCAGCCAAGATAAAGGACAGCGATATGGCTACACCTTC,15,-,few,TRBJ1-2,TRBV4-3
CAISESGQIYEQYF,TGTGCCATCAGTGAGTCAGGACAGATCTACGAGCAGTACTTC,14,-,few,TRBJ2-7,TRBV10-3
CASSSSRGRGHQETQYF,TGTGCCAGCAGTTCCTCCCGGGGGAGGGGACACCAAGAGACCCAGTACTTC,17,TRBD2,-,TRBJ2-5,TRBV12-3/TRBV12-4
CASSPEQGRNGYTF,TGTGCCAGCTCACCAGAACAGGGGCGTAATGGCTACACCTTC,14,TRBD1,-,TRBJ1-2,TRBV18
CASSGQGPAYYGYTF,TGTGCCAGCAGCGGACAGGGGCCAGCTTACTATGGCTACACCTTC,15,TRBD1,-,TRBJ1-2,TRBV7-8
CASSPGMGPETQYF,TGCGCCAGCAGCCCGGGGATGGGGCCAGAGACCCAGTACTTC,14,-,few,TRBJ2-5,TRBV5-1
CASSLAGESSTDTQYF,TGTGCCAGCAGCTTAGCGGGGGAGTCGAGCACAGATACGCAGTATTTT,16,-,-,TRBJ2-3,TRBV7-2
CSVRLFVTDTQYF,TGCAGCGTGAGACTATTCGTCACAGATACGCAGTATTTT,13,-,-,TRBJ2-3,TRBV29-1
CASSVGQRAYEQYF,TGTGCCAGCAGTGTTGGACAGCGGGCCTACGAGCAGTACTTC,14,-,many,TRBJ2-7,TRBV6-1
CASGIGPGTETQYF,TGTGCCAGTGGTATCGGACCGGGGACGGAGACCCAGTACTTC,14,-,-,TRBJ2-5,TRBV19
CASSLEGSPNEQFF,TGTGCCAGCAGCTTAGAGGGTAGCCCCAATGAGCAGTTCTTC,14,-,-,TRBJ2-1,TRBV7-2
CASSLGLASGTDTQYF,TGTGCCAGCAGCTTAGGACTAGCGAGTGGCACAGATACGCAGTATTTT,16,TRBD2,-,TRBJ2-3,TRBV7-9
CASSSSLTWLGELFF,TGTGCCAGCAGCTCCTCTCTAACGTGGCTCGGGGAGCTGTTTTTT,15,-,many,TRBJ2-2,TRBV11-2